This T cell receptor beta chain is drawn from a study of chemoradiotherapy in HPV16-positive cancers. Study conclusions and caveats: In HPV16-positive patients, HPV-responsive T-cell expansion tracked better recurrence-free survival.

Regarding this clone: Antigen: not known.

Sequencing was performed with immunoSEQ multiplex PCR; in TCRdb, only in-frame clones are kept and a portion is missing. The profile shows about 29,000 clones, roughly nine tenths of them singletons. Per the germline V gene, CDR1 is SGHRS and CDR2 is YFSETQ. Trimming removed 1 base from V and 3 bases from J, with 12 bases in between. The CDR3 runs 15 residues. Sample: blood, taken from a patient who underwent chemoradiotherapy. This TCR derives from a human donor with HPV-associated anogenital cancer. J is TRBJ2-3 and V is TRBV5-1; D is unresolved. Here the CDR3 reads CASSLTVLLTDTQYF. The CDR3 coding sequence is TGCGCCAGCAGCTTGACGGTATTACTGACAGATACGCAGTATTTT.